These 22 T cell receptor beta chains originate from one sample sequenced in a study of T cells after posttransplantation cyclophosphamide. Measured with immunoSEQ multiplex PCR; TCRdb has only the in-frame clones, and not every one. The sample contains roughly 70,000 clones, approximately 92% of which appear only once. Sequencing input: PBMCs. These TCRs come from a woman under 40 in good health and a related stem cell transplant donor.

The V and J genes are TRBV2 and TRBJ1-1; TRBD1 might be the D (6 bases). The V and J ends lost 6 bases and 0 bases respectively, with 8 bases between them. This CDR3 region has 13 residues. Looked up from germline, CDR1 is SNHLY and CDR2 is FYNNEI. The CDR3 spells CASRDRLNTEAFF. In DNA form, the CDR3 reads TGTGCCAGCAGGGACAGATTGAACACTGAAGCTTTCTTT.

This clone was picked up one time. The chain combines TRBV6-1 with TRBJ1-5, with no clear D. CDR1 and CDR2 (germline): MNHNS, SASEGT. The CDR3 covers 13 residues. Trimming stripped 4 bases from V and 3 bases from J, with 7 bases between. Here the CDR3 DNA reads TGTGCCAGCAGTGTTGCGGCCAATCAGCCCCAGCATTTT. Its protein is CASSVAANQPQHF.

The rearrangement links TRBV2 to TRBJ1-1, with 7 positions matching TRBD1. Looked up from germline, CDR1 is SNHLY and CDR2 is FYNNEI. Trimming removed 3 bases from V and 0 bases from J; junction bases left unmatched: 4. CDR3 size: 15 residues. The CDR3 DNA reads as TGTGCCAGCAGTGAGCTACAGGGGATGAACACTGAAGCTTTCTTT. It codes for CASSELQGMNTEAFF.

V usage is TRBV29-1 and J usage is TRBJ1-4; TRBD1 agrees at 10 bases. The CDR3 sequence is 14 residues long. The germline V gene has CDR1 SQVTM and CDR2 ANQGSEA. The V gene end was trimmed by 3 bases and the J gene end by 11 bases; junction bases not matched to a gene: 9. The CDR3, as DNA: TGCAGCGTTGAGTGGGACAGGGGAGTAGGGAAACTGTTTTTT. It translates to CSVEWDRGVGKLFF.

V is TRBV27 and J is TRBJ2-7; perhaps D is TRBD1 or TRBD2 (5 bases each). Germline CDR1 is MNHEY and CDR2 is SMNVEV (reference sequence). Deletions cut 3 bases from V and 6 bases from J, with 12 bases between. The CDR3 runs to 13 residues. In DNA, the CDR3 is TGTGCCAGCAGTTTGGGTCGGGGCAGCGAGCAGTACTTC. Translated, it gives CASSLGRGSEQYF.

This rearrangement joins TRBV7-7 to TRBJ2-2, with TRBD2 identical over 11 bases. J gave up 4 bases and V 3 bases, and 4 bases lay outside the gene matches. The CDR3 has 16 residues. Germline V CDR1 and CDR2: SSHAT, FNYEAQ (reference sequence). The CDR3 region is CASSFRLAGSTGELFF. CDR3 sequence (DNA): TGTGCCAGCAGCTTCCGACTAGCGGGGAGCACCGGGGAGCTGTTTTTT.

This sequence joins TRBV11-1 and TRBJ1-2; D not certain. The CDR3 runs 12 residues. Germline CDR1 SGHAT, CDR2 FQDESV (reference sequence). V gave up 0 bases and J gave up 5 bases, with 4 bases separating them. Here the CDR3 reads CASSLAGYGYTF. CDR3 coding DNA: TGTGCCAGCAGCTTAGCAGGTTATGGCTACACCTTC.

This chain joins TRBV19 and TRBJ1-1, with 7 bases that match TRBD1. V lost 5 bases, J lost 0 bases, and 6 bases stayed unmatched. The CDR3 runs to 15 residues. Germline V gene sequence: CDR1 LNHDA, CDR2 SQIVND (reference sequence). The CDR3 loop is CASSGHRGLNTEAFF. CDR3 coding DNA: TGTGCCAGTAGTGGACACAGGGGACTGAACACTGAAGCTTTCTTT.

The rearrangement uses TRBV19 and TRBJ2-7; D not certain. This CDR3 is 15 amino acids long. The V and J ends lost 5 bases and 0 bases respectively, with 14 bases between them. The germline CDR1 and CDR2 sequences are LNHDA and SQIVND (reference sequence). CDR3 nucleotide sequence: TGTGCCAGTAGTTCATTATCGACAAACTCCTACGAGCAGTACTTC. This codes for CASSSLSTNSYEQYF. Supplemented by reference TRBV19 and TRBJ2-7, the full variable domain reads DGGITQSPKYLFRKEGQNVTLSCEQNLNHDAMYWYRQDPGQGLRLIYYSQIVNDFQKGDIAEGYSVSREKKESFPLTVTSAQKNPTAFYLCASSSLSTNSYEQYFGPGTRLTVT.

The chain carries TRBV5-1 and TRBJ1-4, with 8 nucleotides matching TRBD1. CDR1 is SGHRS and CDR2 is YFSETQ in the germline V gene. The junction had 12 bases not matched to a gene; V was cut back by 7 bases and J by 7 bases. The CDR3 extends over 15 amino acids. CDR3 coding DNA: TGCGCCAGCTTCCACCGGGACAGGATTTTTGAAAAACTGTTTTTT. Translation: CASFHRDRIFEKLFF.

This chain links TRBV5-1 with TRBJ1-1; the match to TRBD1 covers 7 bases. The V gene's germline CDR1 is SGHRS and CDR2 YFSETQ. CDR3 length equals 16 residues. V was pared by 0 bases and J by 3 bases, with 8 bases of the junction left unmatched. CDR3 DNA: TGCGCCAGCAGCTTGGACAGGGGCGCCTCTGACACTGAAGCTTTCTTT. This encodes CASSLDRGASDTEAFF.

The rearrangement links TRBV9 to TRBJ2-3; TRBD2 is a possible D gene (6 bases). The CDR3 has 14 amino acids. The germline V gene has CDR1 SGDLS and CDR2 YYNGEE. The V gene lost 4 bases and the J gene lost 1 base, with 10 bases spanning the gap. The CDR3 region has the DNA TGTGCCAGCAGCCGGGACTTCCGCACAGATACGCAGTATTTT. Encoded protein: CASSRDFRTDTQYF.

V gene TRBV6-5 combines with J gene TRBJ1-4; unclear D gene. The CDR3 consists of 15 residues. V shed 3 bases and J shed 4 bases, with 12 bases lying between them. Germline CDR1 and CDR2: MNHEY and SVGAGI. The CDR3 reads CASSYSGSLNEKLFF. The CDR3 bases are TGTGCCAGCAGTTATTCTGGGTCCCTTAATGAAAAACTGTTTTTT.

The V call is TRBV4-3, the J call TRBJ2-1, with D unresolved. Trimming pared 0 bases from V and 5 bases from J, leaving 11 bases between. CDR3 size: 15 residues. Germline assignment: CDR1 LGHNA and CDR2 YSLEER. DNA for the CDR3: TGCGCCAGCAGCCAAGAGTTGCGAGAGAACAATGAGCAGTTCTTC. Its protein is CASSQELRENNEQFF.

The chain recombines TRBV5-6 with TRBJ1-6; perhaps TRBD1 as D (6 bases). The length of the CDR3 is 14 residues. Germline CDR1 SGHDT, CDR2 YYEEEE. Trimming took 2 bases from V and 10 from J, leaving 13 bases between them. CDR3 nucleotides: TGTGCCAGCAGCTTCCTAACAGGGAACTCACCCCTCCACTTT. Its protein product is CASSFLTGNSPLHF.

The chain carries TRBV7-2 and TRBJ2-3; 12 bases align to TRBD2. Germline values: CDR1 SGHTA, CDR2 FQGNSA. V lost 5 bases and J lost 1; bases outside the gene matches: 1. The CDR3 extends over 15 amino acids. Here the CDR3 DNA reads TGTGCCAGCAGCCGGACTAGCGGGGGCACAGATACGCAGTATTTT. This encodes CASSRTSGGTDTQYF.

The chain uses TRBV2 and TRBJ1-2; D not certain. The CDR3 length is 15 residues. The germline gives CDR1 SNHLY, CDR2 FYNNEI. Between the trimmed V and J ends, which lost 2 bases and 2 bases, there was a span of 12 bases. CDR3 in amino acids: CASSEPRVANYGYTF. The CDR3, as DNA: TGTGCCAGCAGTGAACCGAGGGTGGCCAACTATGGCTACACCTTC. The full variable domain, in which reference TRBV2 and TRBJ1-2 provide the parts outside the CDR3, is EPEVTQTPSHQVTQMGQEVILRCVPISNHLYFYWYRQILGQKVEFLVSFYNNEISEKSEIFDDQFSVERPDGSNFTLKIRSTKLEDSAMYFCASSEPRVANYGYTFGSGTRLTVV.

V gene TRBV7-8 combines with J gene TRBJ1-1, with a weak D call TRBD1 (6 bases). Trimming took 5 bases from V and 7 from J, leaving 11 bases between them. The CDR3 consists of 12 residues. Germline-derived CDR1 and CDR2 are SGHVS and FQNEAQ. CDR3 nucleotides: TGTGCCAGCAGCGGGGGGGGCAGTGAAGCTTTCTTT. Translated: CASSGGGSEAFF.

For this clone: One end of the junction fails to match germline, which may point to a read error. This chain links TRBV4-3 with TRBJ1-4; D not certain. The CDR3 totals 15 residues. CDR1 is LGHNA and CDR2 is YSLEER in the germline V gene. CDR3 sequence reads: CANSQDYPTNEKLFF. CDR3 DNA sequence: TGCGCCAACAGCCAAGATTACCCAACTAATGAAAAACTGTTTTTT.

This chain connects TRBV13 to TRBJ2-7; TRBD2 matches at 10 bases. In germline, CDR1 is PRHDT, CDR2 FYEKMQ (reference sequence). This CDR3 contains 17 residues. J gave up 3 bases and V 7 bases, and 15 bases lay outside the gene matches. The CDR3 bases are TGTGCCAGCACCGCTGGTCTATCTAGCGGGGGAAGCTACGAGCAGTACTTC. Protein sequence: CASTAGLSSGGSYEQYF.

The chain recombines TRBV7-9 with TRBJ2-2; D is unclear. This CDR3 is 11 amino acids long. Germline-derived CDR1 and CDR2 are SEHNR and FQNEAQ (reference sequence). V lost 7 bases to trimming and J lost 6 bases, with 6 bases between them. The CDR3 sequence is CASTFAGELFF. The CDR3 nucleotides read TGTGCCAGCACCTTCGCCGGGGAGCTGTTTTTT.

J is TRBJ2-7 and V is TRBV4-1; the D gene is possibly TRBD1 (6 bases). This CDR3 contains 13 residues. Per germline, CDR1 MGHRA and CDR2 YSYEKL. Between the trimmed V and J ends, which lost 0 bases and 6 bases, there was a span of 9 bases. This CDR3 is CASSQDPRGEQYF. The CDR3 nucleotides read TGCGCCAGCAGCCAAGATCCCAGGGGCGAGCAGTACTTC.